The 28 T cell receptor beta chains in this list originate from one sample, sequenced in a study of CD8+ T cells in alopecia areata. RNA, once extracted, was reverse transcribed into cDNA for use as the sequencing template. TCRdb keeps only in-frame clones here, not all; method: immunoSEQ multiplex PCR. Here the sample spans more than 95,000 clones, over 60% being singletons. Specified treatment: oral pan-JAK inhibitor, 5-10 mg twice daily. Source: CD4+ T cells sorted from blood, taken at week 4, from a patient treated with tofacitinib. The receptor set was obtained from a human donor with alopecia areata.

The J gene is TRBJ2-3, the V gene TRBV29-1; tentatively, D is TRBD1 or TRBD2 (5 bases each). There are 14 residues in the CDR3. CDR1 is SQVTM, CDR2 ANQGSEA, per germline. Trimming shortened V by 4 bases and J by 1 base, and 12 bases separated the two germline ends. In DNA, the CDR3 is TGCAGCGTTGGCCCCAGAGGGGGCACAGATACGCAGTATTTT. Translating gives CSVGPRGGTDTQYF.

J is TRBJ1-5 and V is TRBV6-5; D gene unclear. The V gene lost 0 bases and the J gene lost 5 bases, with 14 bases spanning the gap. This CDR3 has 16 amino acids. Per the germline V gene, CDR1 is MNHEY and CDR2 is SVGAGI. The CDR3 DNA sequence: TGTGCCAGCAGTTACTCGTATACAAGGGATCATCAGCCCCAGCATTTT. Translating gives CASSYSYTRDHQPQHF.

The table lists this clone with a count of one. The CDR3 reads CASSLGGVSYEQYF. CDR3 bases: TGCGCCAGCAGCTTGGGCGGGGTCTCCTACGAGCAGTACTTC. The chain combines TRBV5-1 with TRBJ2-7, with TRBD2 as a possible D gene (6 bases). The CDR3 runs to 14 residues. With 0 bases removed from V and 0 bases from J, the gap between germline ends came to 7 bases. The V gene's germline CDR1 is SGHRS and CDR2 YFSETQ.

J is TRBJ1-1 and V is TRBV7-3, with a tentative D call TRBD1 (5 bases). This CDR3 comprises 11 residues. V shed 5 bases and J shed 4 bases, with 5 bases lying between them. The germline CDR1 and CDR2 sequences are SGHTA and FQGTGA. The CDR3 sequence: CASSQGTEAFF. The CDR3 bases are TGTGCCAGCAGCCAGGGCACTGAAGCTTTCTTT.

The genes are TRBV15 and TRBJ1-5; no reliable D call. Germline loops: CDR1 LNHNV, CDR2 YYDKDF (reference sequence). Between the trimmed V and J ends, which lost 2 bases and 4 bases, there was a span of 9 bases. The CDR3 sequence is 14 residues long. The CDR3: CATSRQFGNQPQHF. In DNA, the CDR3 is TGTGCCACCAGCAGACAGTTCGGGAATCAGCCCCAGCATTTT.

The chain is built from TRBV29-1 and TRBJ1-1; D gene uncertain. The CDR3 has 15 amino acids. The V end was cut by 4 bases, the J end by 3 bases, with 18 bases between. CDR1 and CDR2 (germline): SQVTM, ANQGSEA. The CDR3 DNA follows: TGCAGCGTTGGGATGCCCCGACCCCGGGACACTGAAGCTTTCTTT. Residues: CSVGMPRPRDTEAFF.

This clone has more than one count but fewer than ten. The genes are TRBV5-4 and TRBJ1-6; D call uncertain. V was pared by 5 bases and J by 10 bases, with 16 bases between. The germline CDR1 and CDR2 sequences are SGHNT and YYREEE (reference sequence). The CDR3 spans 14 residues. The CDR3 region is CASRNIASRSPLHF. The CDR3 region has the DNA TGTGCCAGCAGAAACATAGCATCGCGGTCACCCCTCCACTTT.

This clone was counted a few times. Other DNA sequences in the sample encode the same CDR3. V usage is TRBV5-1 and J usage is TRBJ2-5, with 7 bases aligning to TRBD1. The CDR3 is made up of 14 amino acids. Trimming removed 2 bases from V and 2 bases from J; junction bases left unmatched: 3. CDR1 and CDR2 from the germline V gene are SGHRS and YFSETQ. The DNA for the CDR3 is TGCGCCAGCAGCTTTGGGACAGCACAAGAGACCCAGTACTTC. The encoded protein is CASSFGTAQETQYF.

The J gene is TRBJ2-2, the V gene TRBV5-1; D may match TRBD1 or TRBD2 (5 bases each). Germline V lookup: CDR1 SGHRS, CDR2 YFSETQ. Deletions cut 0 bases from V and 0 bases from J, with 9 bases between. The CDR3 has 16 amino acids. The CDR3 nucleotides are TGCGCCAGCAGCTTGGATGGGGGATCGAACACCGGGGAGCTGTTTTTT. Protein product: CASSLDGGSNTGELFF.

The V and J genes are TRBV29-1 and TRBJ2-2, with D perhaps matching TRBD1 (8 bases). CDR1 and CDR2 (germline): SQVTM, ANQGSEA. The CDR3 loop spans 15 amino acids. Trimming pared 5 bases from V and 10 bases from J, leaving 23 bases between. The DNA for the CDR3 is TGCAGCGTTCCAAACAGGGGGGGAAACACCCCGGAGCTGTTTTTT. Encoded protein: CSVPNRGGNTPELFF.

This chain connects TRBV9 to TRBJ2-5; D unclear. V lost 4 bases to trimming and J lost 5 bases, with 12 bases between them. Germline V lookup: CDR1 SGDLS, CDR2 YYNGEE. The CDR3 totals 13 residues. The CDR3 protein is CASSRRLGETQYF. DNA of the CDR3: TGTGCCAGCAGCCGGCGACTTGGGGAGACCCAGTACTTC.

The chain couples TRBV4-3 to TRBJ2-3; D not resolved. The CDR3 is made up of 13 amino acids. The germline gives CDR1 LGHNA, CDR2 YSLEER. Trimming pared 0 bases from V and 4 bases from J, leaving 5 bases between. The CDR3 loop reads CASSQDWPDTQYF. The DNA for the CDR3 is TGCGCCAGCAGCCAAGATTGGCCAGATACGCAGTATTTT.

J is TRBJ2-7 and V is TRBV29-1; D is tentatively TRBD1 or TRBD2 (5 bases each). CDR1 and CDR2 from the germline V gene are SQVTM and ANQGSEA. Trimming removed 4 bases at V and 2 bases at J, with 15 bases between. The CDR3 contains 14 residues. The CDR3 region has the DNA TGCAGCGTTGCGGGACCGTCCAGAACCTACGAGCAGTACTTC. The encoded protein is CSVAGPSRTYEQYF.

V usage is TRBV4-2 and J usage is TRBJ1-1; D is unresolved. The germline V gene encodes CDR1 LGHNA and CDR2 YNFKEQ. CDR3 size: 16 residues. V was shortened by 3 bases and J by 1 base, with 15 bases between the two germline ends. The CDR3 DNA reads TGTGCCAGCAGCCAGAGTTCGACCTGGCAGAACACTGAAGCTTTCTTT. Encoded protein: CASSQSSTWQNTEAFF.

In its sample, this clone was seen a few times. The rearrangement uses TRBV5-6 and TRBJ2-5, with D possibly matching TRBD2 (6 bases). The V and J ends lost 4 bases and 9 bases respectively, with 16 bases between them. CDR1 SGHDT and CDR2 YYEEEE come from the germline V gene. This CDR3 is built from 13 residues. CDR3 coding DNA: TGTGCCAGCAGCATCCCGGAGGGTTTGGCCCAGTACTTC. Translation gives CASSIPEGLAQYF.

This clone appeared once. This rearrangement joins TRBV5-1 to TRBJ1-5, with D maybe TRBD1 (5 bases). Trimming removed 5 bases at V and 4 bases at J, with 13 bases between. The CDR3 consists of 14 residues. CDR1 is SGHRS and CDR2 is YFSETQ in the germline V gene. The CDR3 reads CASSQSGGNQPQHF. DNA for the CDR3: TGCGCCAGCAGTCAGTCCGGGGGAAATCAGCCCCAGCATTTT.

The V and J genes are TRBV27 and TRBJ2-7; 8 nucleotides match TRBD1. From germline, CDR1 is MNHEY and CDR2 SMNVEV (reference sequence). The CDR3 is 15 residues long. V lost 6 bases, J lost 0 bases, and 7 bases stayed unmatched. CDR3 sequence (DNA): TGTGCCAGCAGACAGGGACAGGAAAACTCCTACGAGCAGTACTTC. It specifies CASRQGQENSYEQYF.

V usage is TRBV7-3 and J usage is TRBJ2-7; D is undetermined. V was shortened by 2 bases and J by 5 bases, with 10 bases between the two germline ends. In germline, CDR1 is SGHTA, CDR2 FQGTGA. This CDR3 spans 13 amino acids. CDR3 protein: CASSLDNSHEQYF. In DNA form, the CDR3 reads TGTGCCAGCAGCTTAGACAATTCCCACGAGCAGTACTTC. The full variable domain, its missing parts supplied by reference TRBV7-3 and TRBJ2-7, is GAGVSQTPSNKVTEKGKYVELRCDPISGHTALYWYRQSLGQGPEFLIYFQGTGAADDSGLPNDRFFAVRPEGSVSTLKIQRTERGDSAVYLCASSLDNSHEQYFGPGTRLTVT.

The J gene is TRBJ1-2, the V gene TRBV29-1; 8 nucleotides line up with TRBD1. The junction had 5 bases not matched to a gene; V was cut back by 3 bases and J by 5 bases. This CDR3 is 13 amino acids long. The germline CDR1 and CDR2 sequences are SQVTM and ANQGSEA. CDR3 in DNA: TGCAGCGTTGATCAGGGGGCCAGTTATGGCTACACCTTC. It specifies CSVDQGASYGYTF.

This clone was counted between two and nine times. V gene TRBV9 combines with J gene TRBJ2-1, with TRBD2 matching 8 bases. CDR1 is SGDLS, CDR2 YYNGEE, per germline. V lost 7 bases and J lost 6; bases outside the gene matches: 9. The CDR3 is made up of 14 amino acids. The CDR3 DNA is TGTGCCAGCGCCGCGGGGGGAGGCGCCAATGAGCAGTTCTTC. Translating gives CASAAGGGANEQFF. The full variable domain, with the rest looked up from reference TRBV9 and TRBJ2-1, is DSGVTQTPKHLITATGQRVTLRCSPRSGDLSVYWYQQSLDQGLQFLIQYYNGEERAKGNILERFSAQQFPDLHSELNLSSLELGDSALYFCASAAGGGANEQFFGPGTRLTVL.

This chain connects TRBV27 to TRBJ1-2; D gene uncertain. V was cut by 6 bases and J by 3 bases, with 11 bases left in between. The CDR3 is 13 amino acids. The germline gives CDR1 MNHEY, CDR2 SMNVEV (reference sequence). The CDR3 sequence is CASRASSYYGYTF. CDR3 nucleotide sequence: TGTGCCAGCAGGGCTTCCTCCTACTATGGCTACACCTTC.

This clone came up a few times. This chain uses TRBV4-1 with TRBJ2-1; D gene ambiguous. Germline CDR1 reads MGHRA; CDR2 reads YSYEKL. The CDR3 extends over 14 amino acids. V was cut by 5 bases and J by 0 bases, with 8 bases left in between. CDR3 residues: CASSGPSSYNEQFF. For the CDR3, the DNA is TGCGCCAGCAGCGGTCCGAGCTCCTACAATGAGCAGTTCTTC.

V usage is TRBV7-2 and J usage is TRBJ2-5; no clear D gene. In germline, CDR1 is SGHTA, CDR2 FQGNSA. The CDR3 is 14 residues long. V was pared by 5 bases and J by 5 bases, with 15 bases between. In nucleotides, the CDR3 is TGTGCCAGCAGCCAAGACTCAGGAATGGAGACCCAGTACTTC. Protein product: CASSQDSGMETQYF.

The genes are TRBV7-8 and TRBJ2-2; possibly TRBD1 for D (5 bases). Trimming stripped 0 bases from V and 4 bases from J, with 9 bases between. This CDR3 has 15 amino acids. Germline V gives CDR1 SGHVS, CDR2 FQNEAQ. Here the CDR3 reads CASSLASQGTGELFF. The CDR3, as DNA: TGTGCCAGCAGCTTAGCGAGCCAGGGCACCGGGGAGCTGTTTTTT.

The chain recombines TRBV29-1 with TRBJ2-4; 7 bases map to TRBD1. The CDR3 spans 14 residues. V dropped 1 base and J dropped 6; count of bases not matched to a gene: 6. Per the germline V gene, CDR1 is SQVTM and CDR2 is ANQGSEA. CDR3 region: CSVEAQTGINIQYF. The CDR3 nucleotides are TGCAGCGTTGAAGCCCAGACAGGGATAAACATTCAGTACTTC.

In its sample, this clone was seen a few times. V gene TRBV5-1 combines with J gene TRBJ1-2, with D tentatively TRBD1 (6 bases). Germline CDR1 is SGHRS and CDR2 is YFSETQ. V was cut by 2 bases and J by 6 bases, with 20 bases left in between. The CDR3 extends over 16 amino acids. CDR3 sequence (DNA): TGCGCCAGCAGCTTCGGGTTTTCGACAGGCGTGGATGGCTACACCTTC. Protein sequence: CASSFGFSTGVDGYTF.

The chain recombines TRBV9 with TRBJ2-1; D might be TRBD1 (6 bases). Germline CDR1 and CDR2: SGDLS and YYNGEE. The V end lost 3 bases, the J end lost 4 bases, and 8 bases lay between the germline ends. The CDR3 runs 13 residues. The CDR3 sequence: CASSGQVYNEQFF. In DNA, the CDR3 is TGTGCCAGCAGCGGACAGGTTTACAATGAGCAGTTCTTC.

The CDR3 sequence is CSVRVSETQYF. The CDR3 region has the DNA TGCAGCGTTCGCGTCTCAGAGACCCAGTACTTC. The chain couples TRBV29-1 to TRBJ2-5; D gene uncertain. Germline CDR1 reads SQVTM; CDR2 reads ANQGSEA. The CDR3 consists of 11 residues. V was shortened by 5 bases and J by 4 bases, with 8 bases between the two germline ends.